A single sample is the source of the 32 T cell receptor beta chains below, sequenced in a study of shared clonotypes between healthy human individuals. Measured with immunoSEQ multiplex PCR; TCRdb has only the in-frame clones, and not every one. Of about 480,000 clones listed, approximately 79% are singletons. What was sequenced was PBMCs. The receptors originated from a woman between 40 and 50 years old in good health. Some clones in this sample may be carry-over from other donors' samples.

The chain carries TRBV27 and TRBJ2-1, with 8 bases lining up with TRBD1. CDR3 length: 13 residues. V gave up 2 bases and J gave up 13 bases; unmatched junction bases: 7. The germline CDR1 and CDR2 sequences are MNHEY and SMNVEV (reference sequence). As DNA, the CDR3 is TGTGCCAGCAGTTTAAGCGGACAGGGACGTCAGTTCTTC. Translation: CASSLSGQGRQFF.

The sample holds a few counts of this clone. This rearrangement joins TRBV28 to TRBJ1-1, with D perhaps TRBD1 (6 bases). This CDR3 spans 13 amino acids. V was pared by 3 bases and J by 7 bases, with 12 bases between. Germline CDR1 MDHEN, CDR2 SYDVKM. The CDR3 nucleotides are TGTGCCAGCAGTTTTGTCGGACAGAGTGAAGCTTTCTTT. The encoded protein is CASSFVGQSEAFF.

The chain carries TRBV19 and TRBJ1-5; D possibly corresponds to TRBD1 (6 bases). CDR1 LNHDA and CDR2 SQIVND come from the germline V gene (reference sequence). The CDR3 extends over 13 amino acids. With 10 bases removed from V and 2 bases from J, the gap between germline ends came to 12 bases. The CDR3 loop is CATHRDGNQPQHF. In DNA, the CDR3 is TGTGCCACTCACAGGGACGGCAATCAGCCCCAGCATTTT.

The CDR3 region has the DNA TGTGCCAGCAGTTTCGGACGTGAAGCTTTCTTT. It codes for CASSFGREAFF. The chain joins TRBV6-5 to TRBJ1-1; D not resolved. CDR1 is MNHEY and CDR2 is SVGAGI in the germline V gene. The CDR3 is made up of 11 amino acids. The ends were cut back, 4 bases at V and 7 bases at J, with 7 bases in the middle.

The chain joins TRBV4-2 to TRBJ2-3, with 13 positions matching TRBD2. Germline V gene data show CDR1 as LGHNA and CDR2 as YNFKEQ. CDR3 length: 18 amino acids. With V trimmed by 0 bases and J by 0 bases, 3 bases remained unmatched. CDR3 coding DNA: TGTGCCAGCAGCCAAGAGACTAGCGGGAGGCGAAGCACAGATACGCAGTATTTT. The encoded protein is CASSQETSGRRSTDTQYF.

The V and J genes are TRBV7-9 and TRBJ2-7; unclear D gene. The CDR3 runs 16 residues. The germline V gene encodes CDR1 SEHNR and CDR2 FQNEAQ (reference sequence). Trimming cost V 2 bases and J 2 bases, with 16 bases left between them. CDR3 DNA sequence: TGTGCCAGCAGCTTACTAGGAGACTCCAGGACCTACGAGCAGTACTTC. This gives the protein CASSLLGDSRTYEQYF.

This clone was seen a single time. DNA of the CDR3: TGTGCCAGCAGCCCGGCCGGGACAACCTACGAGCAGTACTTC. Translation gives CASSPAGTTYEQYF. J is TRBJ2-5 and V is TRBV11-2; perhaps TRBD1 as D (6 bases). The J call may not be correct, given that the DNA end is closer to TRBJ2-7. Germline assignment: CDR1 SGHAT and CDR2 FQNNGV. CDR3 length: 14 amino acids.

The V gene is TRBV30, the J gene TRBJ2-7, with D unclear. V lost 0 bases, J lost 0 bases, and 12 bases lay in between. Germline CDR1 reads GTSNPN; CDR2 reads SVGIG (reference sequence). This CDR3 region has 15 residues. The CDR3 DNA reads TGTGCCTGGAGTGTACCCAGGACGAGCTCCTACGAGCAGTACTTC. This codes for CAWSVPRTSSYEQYF.

V usage is TRBV5-4 and J usage is TRBJ2-7; TRBD2 matches at 11 bases. The CDR3 runs 15 residues. Germline V CDR1 and CDR2: SGHNT, YYREEE (reference sequence). The V and J ends lost 3 bases and 5 bases, in that order; junction bases with no gene match: 7. The CDR3 nucleotides are TGTGCCAGCAGCTCCACTAGCGGGAGTTTGGACGAGCAGTACTTC. Translation gives CASSSTSGSLDEQYF.

CDR3 amino acids: CASSQNGMNTGELFF. The CDR3 DNA is TGTGCCAGCAGCCAGAACGGAATGAACACCGGGGAGCTGTTTTTT. This sequence joins TRBV7-3 and TRBJ2-2, with D uncertain. Germline assignment: CDR1 SGHTA and CDR2 FQGTGA. With 5 bases removed from V and 1 base from J, the gap between germline ends came to 11 bases. The CDR3 has 15 amino acids.

The V and J genes are TRBV5-1 and TRBJ2-7; 10 nucleotides align to TRBD2. The germline gives CDR1 SGHRS, CDR2 YFSETQ. J gave up 1 base and V 0 bases, and 4 bases lay outside the gene matches. CDR3 length equals 16 residues. DNA for the CDR3: TGCGCCAGCAGCTTGGTTACTAGCGGGACGTCCTACGAGCAGTACTTC. Its protein product is CASSLVTSGTSYEQYF. The complete variable domain, with remaining parts taken from reference TRBV5-1 and TRBJ2-7, reads KAGVTQTPRYLIKTRGQQVTLSCSPISGHRSVSWYQQTPGQGLQFLFEYFSETQRNKGNFPGRFSGRQFSNSRSEMNVSTLELGDSALYLCASSLVTSGTSYEQYFGPGTRLTVT.

The chain has TRBV9 and TRBJ2-2, with TRBD1 as a possible D gene (6 bases). Germline CDR1 reads SGDLS; CDR2 reads YYNGEE. Trimming cost V 0 bases and J 5 bases, with 14 bases left between them. CDR3 length: 16 amino acids. CDR3 loop: CASSVGGGSLTGELFF. DNA for the CDR3: TGTGCCAGCAGCGTAGGTGGGGGCAGCTTAACCGGGGAGCTGTTTTTT.

The chain employs TRBV29-1 and TRBJ2-3; 8 nucleotides agree with TRBD1. The germline V gene encodes CDR1 SQVTM and CDR2 ANQGSEA. With V trimmed by 6 bases and J by 2 bases, 7 bases remained unmatched. The length of the CDR3 is 14 residues. The CDR3 reads CSVSDRVYTDTQYF. In DNA form, the CDR3 reads TGCAGCGTATCGGACAGGGTATACACAGATACGCAGTATTTT.

This chain connects TRBV29-1 to TRBJ2-2, with TRBD1 identical over 8 bases. J lost 0 bases, V lost 6 bases, and 3 bases had no gene match. Germline assignment: CDR1 SQVTM and CDR2 ANQGSEA. The CDR3 has 14 residues. CDR3 coding DNA: TGCAGCGTGGTGGGACAGGCGAACACCGGGGAGCTGTTTTTT. Protein sequence: CSVVGQANTGELFF.

The chain uses TRBV7-9 and TRBJ2-7; 9 bases fit TRBD2. Germline assignment: CDR1 SEHNR and CDR2 FQNEAQ (reference sequence). V shed 5 bases, J shed 5 bases, and the junction held 16 bases outside the gene matches. The length of the CDR3 is 17 residues. The CDR3 region is CASSAPGGIAGVNEQYF. DNA of the CDR3: TGTGCCAGCAGCGCCCCTGGGGGAATAGCGGGAGTAAACGAGCAGTACTTC.

The chain uses TRBV19 and TRBJ1-2, with 7 bases identical to TRBD1. V lost 1 base to trimming and J lost 3 bases; unmatched junction nucleotides: 5. Germline-derived CDR1 and CDR2 are LNHDA and SQIVND (reference sequence). The CDR3 spans 15 residues. The CDR3 sequence is CASSIAGDSHYGYTF. Written as DNA, the CDR3 is TGTGCCAGTAGTATAGCAGGGGACAGCCACTATGGCTACACCTTC.

The chain combines TRBV4-1 with TRBJ2-2, with 9 bases aligning to TRBD2. This CDR3 is 14 amino acids long. Germline V gene sequence: CDR1 MGHRA, CDR2 YSYEKL. V dropped 6 bases and J dropped 7; count of bases not matched to a gene: 6. The CDR3 DNA follows: TGCGCCAGCAGGGCGGGAGGGCTTGACGGGGAGCTGTTTTTT. Translation: CASRAGGLDGELFF.

For this clone: The junction departs from the called germline gene at one end, perhaps through a read error. J is TRBJ2-7 and V is TRBV7-2; the D is unclear. Germline V lookup: CDR1 SGHTA, CDR2 FQGNSA. The CDR3 has 14 residues. CDR3 bases: TGTGCCAGCAGCCCCAGCCCACTACTCTACGGGCAGTACTTC. Translation gives CASSPSPLLYGQYF. The whole variable domain, filled in from reference TRBV7-2 and TRBJ2-7, reads GAGVSQSPSNKVTEKGKDVELRCDPISGHTALYWYRQSLGQGLEFLIYFQGNSAPDKSGLPSDRFSAERTGGSVSTLTIQRTQQEDSAVYLCASSPSPLLYGQYFGPGTRLTVT.

The chain links TRBV4-1 to TRBJ1-2; 7 bases map to TRBD1. V lost 4 bases, J lost 4 bases, and 18 bases stayed unmatched. This CDR3 is built from 18 residues. CDR1 MGHRA and CDR2 YSYEKL come from the germline V gene. CDR3 region: CASSLAVIGAGGSYGYTF. The CDR3 nucleotides are TGCGCCAGCAGCCTCGCCGTGATTGGGGCAGGGGGAAGCTATGGCTACACCTTC.

The chain recombines TRBV15 with TRBJ1-2; D not certain. Trimming removed 0 bases at V and 6 bases at J, with 14 bases between. Germline CDR1 and CDR2: LNHNV and YYDKDF (reference sequence). The CDR3 is 15 residues long. For the CDR3, the DNA is TGTGCCACCAGCAGAGATCAGCGGGTATCAGATGGCTACACCTTC. This sequence encodes CATSRDQRVSDGYTF.

The CDR3 is CASSWGWGQFF. The CDR3 region has the DNA TGTGCCAGCAGCTGGGGGTGGGGGCAGTTCTTC. The V and J genes are TRBV7-2 and TRBJ2-1; D assignment may be TRBD1 or TRBD2 (5 bases each). The V gene's germline CDR1 is SGHTA and CDR2 FQGNSA. The CDR3 consists of 11 residues. V dropped 4 bases and J dropped 12 bases, with 10 bases sitting between them.

V and J are TRBV28 and TRBJ1-6; 7 bases line up with TRBD1. The germline gives CDR1 MDHEN, CDR2 SYDVKM. With V trimmed by 0 bases and J by 10 bases, 0 bases remained unmatched. The CDR3 sequence is 13 residues long. CDR3 sequence (DNA): TGTGCCAGCAGTTTATGGACAGGGTCACCCCTCCACTTT. It encodes CASSLWTGSPLHF.

The J gene is TRBJ2-1, the V gene TRBV5-8; maybe TRBD2 (7 bases). Trimming cost V 2 bases and J 3 bases, with 12 bases left between them. CDR3 length: 15 residues. Germline lookup yields CDR1 SGHTS and CDR2 YDEGEE. The CDR3 reads CASSFRGALYNEQFF. The CDR3 bases are TGTGCCAGCAGCTTCCGGGGGGCGCTCTACAATGAGCAGTTCTTC.

The CDR3 region is CSVSPDSGDEKLFF. The CDR3 DNA follows: TGCAGCGTTTCCCCGGACTCTGGAGATGAAAAACTGTTTTTT. This chain links TRBV29-1 with TRBJ1-4; D call uncertain. The CDR3 totals 14 residues. CDR1 is SQVTM, CDR2 ANQGSEA, per germline. Trimming left V 5 bases short and J 6 bases short, with 16 bases between.

This rearrangement joins TRBV28 to TRBJ2-6, with unresolved D. The V and J ends lost 10 bases and 1 base respectively, with 8 bases between them. This CDR3 is built from 13 residues. Germline loops: CDR1 MDHEN, CDR2 SYDVKM. As DNA, the CDR3 is TGTGCCACCTCTAAGTCTGGGGCCAACGTCCTGACTTTC. Its protein is CATSKSGANVLTF.

V gene TRBV28 combines with J gene TRBJ2-7; D is undetermined. This CDR3 comprises 13 residues. Germline V gene sequence: CDR1 MDHEN, CDR2 SYDVKM. V dropped 6 bases and J dropped 0 bases, with 9 bases sitting between them. Here the CDR3 DNA reads TGTGCCAGCAGCCTGGGCGACTCCTACGAGCAGTACTTC. This codes for CASSLGDSYEQYF.

The chain recombines TRBV28 with TRBJ2-1; D gene unclear. The CDR3 extends over 13 amino acids. Deletions cut 5 bases from V and 4 bases from J, with 9 bases between. Germline values: CDR1 MDHEN, CDR2 SYDVKM. CDR3 amino acids: CASSPDPYNEQFF. CDR3 sequence (DNA): TGTGCCAGCAGTCCCGACCCTTACAATGAGCAGTTCTTC.

This clone was observed at least ten times. The chain employs TRBV28 and TRBJ2-1; 7 nucleotides line up with TRBD2. The junction had 7 bases not matched to a gene; V was cut back by 5 bases and J by 6 bases. The CDR3 covers 14 residues. Germline CDR1 is MDHEN and CDR2 is SYDVKM. As DNA, the CDR3 is TGTGCCAGCAGTCCGACGGGAGGTGCCAATGAGCAGTTCTTC. Translated, it gives CASSPTGGANEQFF.

The chain recombines TRBV5-1 with TRBJ1-1; no definite D call. CDR1 and CDR2 from the germline V gene are SGHRS and YFSETQ. V was shortened by 4 bases and J by 12 bases, with 19 bases between the two germline ends. The CDR3 spans 13 residues. The CDR3 sequence: CASSTTAGGEPFF. DNA for the CDR3: TGCGCCAGCAGCACGACGGCGGGTGGGGAGCCTTTCTTT.

This chain connects TRBV18 to TRBJ2-5; TRBD2 agrees at 15 bases. Germline CDR1 is KGHSH and CDR2 is LQKENI. The CDR3 contains 16 residues. V trimming: 3 bases; J trimming: 5 bases; junction bases outside the gene matches: 4. For the CDR3, the DNA is TGTGCCAGCTCACCGGGACTAGCGGGAGGTGGTGAGACCCAGTACTTC. Translated: CASSPGLAGGGETQYF.

The chain employs TRBV7-2 and TRBJ1-1; no reliable D call. The CDR3 is 11 residues long. The V and J ends lost 7 bases and 11 bases respectively, with 14 bases between them. Germline CDR1 reads SGHTA; CDR2 reads FQGNSA. In DNA form, the CDR3 reads TGTGCCAGCACCCAAAGTCGTTACGCTTTCTTT. It is translated as CASTQSRYAFF.

This clone was picked up one time. The rearrangement joins TRBV2 to TRBJ2-1; TRBD1 aligns across 7 bases. After removal of 7 bases from V and 2 bases from J, the junction contained 11 bases not matched to a gene. Germline V lookup: CDR1 SNHLY, CDR2 FYNNEI. The CDR3 loop spans 16 amino acids. CDR3 bases: TGTGCCAGCAAGAGGGTCGTAGGGACAGCCTACAATGAGCAGTTCTTC. This codes for CASKRVVGTAYNEQFF.